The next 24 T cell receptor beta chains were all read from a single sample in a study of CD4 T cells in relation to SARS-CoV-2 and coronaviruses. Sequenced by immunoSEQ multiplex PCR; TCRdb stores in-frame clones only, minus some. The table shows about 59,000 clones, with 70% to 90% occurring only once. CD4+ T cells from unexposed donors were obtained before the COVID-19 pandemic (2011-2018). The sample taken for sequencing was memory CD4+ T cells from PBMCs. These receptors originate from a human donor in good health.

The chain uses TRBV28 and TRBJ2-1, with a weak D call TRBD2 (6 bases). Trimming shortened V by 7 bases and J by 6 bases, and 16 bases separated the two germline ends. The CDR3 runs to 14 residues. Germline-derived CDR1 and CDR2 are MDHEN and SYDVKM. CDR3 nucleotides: TGTGCCAGCACCTCGAGCGGGTCAGGCAATGAGCAGTTCTTC. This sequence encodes CASTSSGSGNEQFF.

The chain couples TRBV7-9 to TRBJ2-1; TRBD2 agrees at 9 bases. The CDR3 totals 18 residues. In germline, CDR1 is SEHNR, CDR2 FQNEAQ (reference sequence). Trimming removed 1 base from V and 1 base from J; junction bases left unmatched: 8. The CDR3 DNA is TGTGCCAGCAGCTTAGTTAGCGGGAGACTGAGGTCCTACAATGAGCAGTTCTTC. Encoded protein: CASSLVSGRLRSYNEQFF.

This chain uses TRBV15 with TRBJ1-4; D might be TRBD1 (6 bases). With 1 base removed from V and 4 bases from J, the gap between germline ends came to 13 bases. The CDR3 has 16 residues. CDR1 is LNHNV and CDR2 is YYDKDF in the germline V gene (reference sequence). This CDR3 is CATSRALGQVNEKLFF. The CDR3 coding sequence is TGTGCCACCAGCAGAGCCTTGGGACAAGTTAATGAAAAACTGTTTTTT.

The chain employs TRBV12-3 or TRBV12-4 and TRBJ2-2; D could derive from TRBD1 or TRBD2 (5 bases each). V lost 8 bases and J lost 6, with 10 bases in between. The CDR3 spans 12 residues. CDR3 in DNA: TGTGCCAGCTGGCGAGGGGCCGGGGAGCTGTTTTTT. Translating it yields CASWRGAGELFF.

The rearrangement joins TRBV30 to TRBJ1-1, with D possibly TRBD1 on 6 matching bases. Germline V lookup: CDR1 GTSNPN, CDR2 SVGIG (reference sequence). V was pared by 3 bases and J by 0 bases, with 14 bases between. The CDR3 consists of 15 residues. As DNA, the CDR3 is TGTGCCTGGAGGGCTGATACAGGGTTGAACACTGAAGCTTTCTTT. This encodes CAWRADTGLNTEAFF.

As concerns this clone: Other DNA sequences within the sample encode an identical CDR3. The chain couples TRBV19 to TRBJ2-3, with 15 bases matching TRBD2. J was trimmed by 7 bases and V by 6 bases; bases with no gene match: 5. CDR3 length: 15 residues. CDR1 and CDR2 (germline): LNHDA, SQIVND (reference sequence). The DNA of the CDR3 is TGTGCCAGTAGCGGACTAGCGGGAGGGCGAAATACGCAGTATTTT. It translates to CASSGLAGGRNTQYF.

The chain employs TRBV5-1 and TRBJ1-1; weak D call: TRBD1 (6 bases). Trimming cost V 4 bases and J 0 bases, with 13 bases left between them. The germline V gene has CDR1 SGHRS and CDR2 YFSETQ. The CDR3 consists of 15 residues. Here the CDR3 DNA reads TGCGCCAGCAGCGCCAGGGGTATCCTGAACACTGAAGCTTTCTTT. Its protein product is CASSARGILNTEAFF.

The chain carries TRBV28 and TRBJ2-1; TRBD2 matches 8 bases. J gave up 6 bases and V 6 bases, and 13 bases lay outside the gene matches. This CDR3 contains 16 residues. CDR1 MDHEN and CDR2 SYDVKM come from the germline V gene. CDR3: CASSSPSGGYLNEQFF. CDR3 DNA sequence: TGTGCCAGCAGCTCCCCGAGCGGGGGCTATCTCAATGAGCAGTTCTTC.

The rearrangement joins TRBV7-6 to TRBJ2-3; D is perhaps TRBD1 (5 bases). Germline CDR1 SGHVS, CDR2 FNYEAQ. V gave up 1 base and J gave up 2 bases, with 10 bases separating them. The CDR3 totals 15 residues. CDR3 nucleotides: TGTGCCAGCAGCTTAGTGGCAGGGTTCACAGATACGCAGTATTTT. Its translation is CASSLVAGFTDTQYF. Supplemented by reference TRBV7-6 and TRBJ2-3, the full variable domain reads GAGVSQSPRYKVTKRGQDVALRCDPISGHVSLYWYRQALGQGPEFLTYFNYEAQQDKSGLPNDRFSAERPEGSISTLTIQRTEQRDSAMYRCASSLVAGFTDTQYFGPGTRLTVL.

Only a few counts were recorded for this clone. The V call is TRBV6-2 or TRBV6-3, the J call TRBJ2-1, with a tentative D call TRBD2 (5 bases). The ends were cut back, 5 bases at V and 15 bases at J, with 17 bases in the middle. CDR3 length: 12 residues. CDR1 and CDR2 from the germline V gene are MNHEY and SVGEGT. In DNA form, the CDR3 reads TGTGCCAGCAGTCACCAGCGGAACGTTCTGTTCTTC. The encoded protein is CASSHQRNVLFF.

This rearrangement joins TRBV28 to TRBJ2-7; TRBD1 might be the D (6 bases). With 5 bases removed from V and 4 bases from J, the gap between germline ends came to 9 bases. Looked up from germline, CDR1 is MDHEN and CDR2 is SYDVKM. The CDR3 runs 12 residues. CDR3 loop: CASSQQGYEQYF. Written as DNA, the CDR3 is TGTGCCAGCAGTCAACAGGGATACGAGCAGTACTTC.

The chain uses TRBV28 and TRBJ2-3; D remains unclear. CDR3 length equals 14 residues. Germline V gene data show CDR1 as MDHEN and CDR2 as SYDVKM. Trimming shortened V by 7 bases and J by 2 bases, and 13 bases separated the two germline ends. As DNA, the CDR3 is TGTGCCAGCACCCCCAGGTATTTCACAGATACGCAGTATTTT. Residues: CASTPRYFTDTQYF.

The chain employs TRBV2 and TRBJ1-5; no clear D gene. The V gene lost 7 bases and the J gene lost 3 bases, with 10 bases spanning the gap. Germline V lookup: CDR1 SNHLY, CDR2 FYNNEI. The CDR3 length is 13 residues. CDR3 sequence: CASKATNNQPQHF. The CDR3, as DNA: TGTGCCAGCAAGGCGACTAACAATCAGCCCCAGCATTTT. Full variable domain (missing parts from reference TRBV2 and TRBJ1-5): EPEVTQTPSHQVTQMGQEVILRCVPISNHLYFYWYRQILGQKVEFLVSFYNNEISEKSEIFDDQFSVERPDGSNFTLKIRSTKLEDSAMYFCASKATNNQPQHFGDGTRLSIL.

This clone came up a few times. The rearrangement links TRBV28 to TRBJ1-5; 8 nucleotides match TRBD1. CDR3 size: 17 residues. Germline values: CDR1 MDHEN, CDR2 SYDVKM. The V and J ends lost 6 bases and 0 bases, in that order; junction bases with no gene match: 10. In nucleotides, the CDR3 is TGTGCCAGCAGAAACCGGGACAGGAGTTATAGCAATCAGCCCCAGCATTTT. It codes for CASRNRDRSYSNQPQHF.

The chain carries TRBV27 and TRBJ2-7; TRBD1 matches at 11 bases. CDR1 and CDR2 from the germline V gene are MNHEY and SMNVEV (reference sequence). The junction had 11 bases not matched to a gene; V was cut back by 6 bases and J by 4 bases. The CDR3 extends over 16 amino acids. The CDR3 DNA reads TGTGCCAGCAGGCCACCCTCCGGGACAGGGGGGTACGAGCAGTACTTC. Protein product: CASRPPSGTGGYEQYF.

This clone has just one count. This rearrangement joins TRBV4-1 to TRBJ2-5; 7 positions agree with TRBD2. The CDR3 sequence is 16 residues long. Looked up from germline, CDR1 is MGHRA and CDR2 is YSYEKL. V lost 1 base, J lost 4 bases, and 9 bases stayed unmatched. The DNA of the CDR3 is TGCGCCAGCAGCCAAGTCGGTCTAGCGGTAATAGAGACCCAGTACTTC. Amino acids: CASSQVGLAVIETQYF.

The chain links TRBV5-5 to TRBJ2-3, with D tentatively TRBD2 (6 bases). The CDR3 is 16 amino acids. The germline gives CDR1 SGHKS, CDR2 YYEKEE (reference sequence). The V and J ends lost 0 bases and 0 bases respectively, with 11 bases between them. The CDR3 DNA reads TGTGCCAGCAGCTTGGGAGGGCGGGGAAGCACAGATACGCAGTATTTT. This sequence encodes CASSLGGRGSTDTQYF.

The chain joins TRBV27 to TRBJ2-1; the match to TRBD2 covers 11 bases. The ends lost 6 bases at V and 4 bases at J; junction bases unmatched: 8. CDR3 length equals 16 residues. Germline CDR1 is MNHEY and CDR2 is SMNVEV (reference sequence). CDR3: CASRTLTSGSYNEQFF. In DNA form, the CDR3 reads TGTGCCAGCAGGACTCTTACTAGCGGGAGTTACAATGAGCAGTTCTTC.

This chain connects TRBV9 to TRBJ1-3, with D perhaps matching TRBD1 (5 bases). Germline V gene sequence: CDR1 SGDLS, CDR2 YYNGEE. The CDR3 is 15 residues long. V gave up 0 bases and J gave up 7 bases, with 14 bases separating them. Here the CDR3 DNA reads TGTGCCAGCAGCGTAGAAGGACAAGGGATCAACACCATATATTTT. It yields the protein CASSVEGQGINTIYF.

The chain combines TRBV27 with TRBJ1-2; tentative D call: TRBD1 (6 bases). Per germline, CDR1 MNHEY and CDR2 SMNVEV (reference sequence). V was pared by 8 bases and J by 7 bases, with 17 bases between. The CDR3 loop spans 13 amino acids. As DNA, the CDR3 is TGTGCCAGCCTACATCCGGGGGCGGGTGGCTACACCTTC. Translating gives CASLHPGAGGYTF.

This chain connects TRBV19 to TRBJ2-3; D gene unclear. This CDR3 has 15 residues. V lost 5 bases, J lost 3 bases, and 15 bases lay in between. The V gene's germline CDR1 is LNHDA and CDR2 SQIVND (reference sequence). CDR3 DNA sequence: TGTGCCAGTAGTCGAAACGGCCCTGGGACAGATACGCAGTATTTT. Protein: CASSRNGPGTDTQYF.

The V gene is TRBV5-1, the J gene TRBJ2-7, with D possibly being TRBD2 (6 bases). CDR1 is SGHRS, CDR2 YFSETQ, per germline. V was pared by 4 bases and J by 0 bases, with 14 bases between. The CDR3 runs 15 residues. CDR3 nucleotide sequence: TGCGCCAGCAGCCATAGGACTATCGCCTCCTACGAGCAGTACTTC. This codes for CASSHRTIASYEQYF.

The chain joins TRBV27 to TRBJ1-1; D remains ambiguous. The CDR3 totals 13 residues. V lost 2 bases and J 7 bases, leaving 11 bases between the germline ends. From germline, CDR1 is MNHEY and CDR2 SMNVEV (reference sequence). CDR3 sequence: CASSLTDGFEAFF. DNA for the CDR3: TGTGCCAGCAGTTTAACCGACGGATTTGAAGCTTTCTTT.

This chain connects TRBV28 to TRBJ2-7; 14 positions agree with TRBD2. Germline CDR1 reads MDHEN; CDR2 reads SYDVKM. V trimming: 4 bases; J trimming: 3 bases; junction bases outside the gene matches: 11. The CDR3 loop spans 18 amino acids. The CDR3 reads CASSSYSGLAGAIYEQYF. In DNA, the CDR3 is TGTGCCAGCAGTTCCTATTCGGGACTAGCGGGAGCAATCTACGAGCAGTACTTC.